A single sample is the source of the 28 T cell receptor beta chains below, sequenced in a study of Ad26.COV2.S vaccination and SARS-CoV-2 variants. Stated treatment: 15 to 20 received Ad26.COV2.S at low or high dose, single or two shots; 5 received placebo; per-sample allocation not given. Each sample was drawn 63 days after the first injection (of vaccine or placebo). The table came from immunoSEQ multiplex PCR; TCRdb's copy has only in-frame clones and leaves some out. This table holds a few hundred thousand clones, 83% found once. Source: peripheral blood, taken in a trial of Ad26.COV2.S vaccine versus placebo. The source is a person aged 18-65 years who received the Ad26.COV2.S COVID-19 vaccine or a placebo.

The chain recombines TRBV5-1 with TRBJ1-1; the match to TRBD1 covers 7 bases. V gave up 2 bases and J gave up 1 base; unmatched junction bases: 8. Germline V gives CDR1 SGHRS, CDR2 YFSETQ. This CDR3 contains 16 residues. CDR3 nucleotides: TGCGCCAGCAGCTTCCTGACAGGGTCCCCGAACACTGAAGCTTTCTTT. This translates into CASSFLTGSPNTEAFF.

The chain links TRBV11-2 to TRBJ1-3; D may be TRBD1 (5 bases). The CDR3 loop spans 15 amino acids. Germline V lookup: CDR1 SGHAT, CDR2 FQNNGV. Trimming removed 2 bases from V and 0 bases from J, with 8 bases in between. CDR3 in amino acids: CASSLHGGSGNTIYF. The CDR3 DNA reads TGTGCCAGCAGCTTACACGGGGGCTCTGGAAACACCATATATTTT.

In this sample, this clone turned up once. The chain combines TRBV25-1 with TRBJ2-1; the D gene is possibly TRBD1 (6 bases). This CDR3 region has 12 residues. V lost 6 bases and J lost 6, with 9 bases in between. CDR1 and CDR2 (germline): MGHDK, SYGVNS. CDR3 bases: TGTGCCAGCAGCGGACAGCCCAATGAGCAGTTCTTC. Its translation is CASSGQPNEQFF.

The chain carries TRBV6-1 and TRBJ1-1, with TRBD1 as a possible D gene (5 bases). The CDR3 sequence is 14 residues long. V lost 2 bases and J 3 bases, leaving 10 bases between the germline ends. Germline V gene lookup returns CDR1 MNHNS and CDR2 SASEGT. The CDR3 nucleotides are TGTGCCAGCAGTGAATGGAAGGGGTACACTGAAGCTTTCTTT. Protein: CASSEWKGYTEAFF.

This sequence joins TRBV19 and TRBJ2-1; a possible D gene is TRBD1 (5 bases). The germline V gene encodes CDR1 LNHDA and CDR2 SQIVND (reference sequence). The CDR3 is made up of 14 amino acids. With 3 bases removed from V and 6 bases from J, the gap between germline ends came to 12 bases. CDR3 loop: CASSMGHTGNEQFF. As DNA, the CDR3 is TGTGCCAGTAGTATGGGGCACACGGGCAATGAGCAGTTCTTC.

The chain links TRBV3-1 (or the pseudogene TRBV3-2) to TRBJ1-2; 9 bases match TRBD1. J was trimmed by 3 bases and V by 3 bases; bases with no gene match: 2. The CDR3 consists of 14 residues. Germline V gives CDR1 LGHDT, CDR2 YNNKEL (reference sequence). The CDR3 nucleotides read TGTGCCAGCAGCCATGACAGGGGGGACTATGGCTACACCTTC. As protein: CASSHDRGDYGYTF.

The chain has TRBV9 and TRBJ2-6; D may be TRBD1 (6 bases). The V gene's germline CDR1 is SGDLS and CDR2 YYNGEE. The CDR3 runs 18 residues. The V end was cut by 4 bases, the J end by 0 bases, with 17 bases between. The CDR3 bases are TGTGCCAGCAGCCCGATAGGGACAAGGGGCTCTGGGGCCAACGTCCTGACTTTC. This gives the protein CASSPIGTRGSGANVLTF.

Only one count was recorded for this clone. V gene TRBV6-6 combines with J gene TRBJ1-5; D not resolved. The CDR3 extends over 13 amino acids. V was clipped by 8 bases and J by 10 bases, with 18 bases between them. CDR1 is MNHNY and CDR2 is SVGAGI in the germline V gene (reference sequence). The CDR3: CASSYGPPSPQHF. CDR3 DNA sequence: TGTGCCAGCTCTTACGGCCCGCCCTCACCCCAGCATTTT.

This chain links TRBV18 with TRBJ1-1; TRBD1 agrees at 7 bases. The CDR3 covers 14 residues. V was clipped by 3 bases and J by 4 bases; unmatched bases: 5. Germline V gives CDR1 KGHSH, CDR2 LQKENI. CDR3 amino acids: CASSPQTGLTEAFF. For the CDR3, the DNA is TGTGCCAGCTCACCCCAGACAGGGCTCACTGAAGCTTTCTTT.

The CDR3 protein is CASSPDRRGYTF. Here the CDR3 DNA reads TGTGCCAGCAGCCCCGACAGGAGAGGCTACACCTTC. The rearrangement uses TRBV11-2 and TRBJ1-2; D is perhaps TRBD1 (6 bases). CDR3 length: 12 residues. Trimming left V 5 bases short and J 8 bases short, with 12 bases between. Germline CDR1 reads SGHAT; CDR2 reads FQNNGV.

This clone has just a few counts. This chain connects TRBV5-1 to TRBJ1-1, with D perhaps matching TRBD1 (6 bases). In germline, CDR1 is SGHRS, CDR2 YFSETQ. This CDR3 is built from 14 residues. V lost 2 bases and J 1 base, leaving 9 bases between the germline ends. The CDR3 coding sequence is TGCGCCAGCAGCTTCGCCAGGGGGAACACTGAAGCTTTCTTT. It codes for CASSFARGNTEAFF.

The J gene is TRBJ2-2, the V gene TRBV27; 8 nucleotides align to TRBD2. CDR1 is MNHEY, CDR2 SMNVEV, per germline (reference sequence). The V and J ends lost 2 bases and 6 bases, in that order; junction bases with no gene match: 11. CDR3 length: 17 amino acids. Here the CDR3 DNA reads TGTGCCAGCAGTTTAAGTTGGACTAGCCAGGAGGCCGGGGAGCTGTTTTTT. Translating it yields CASSLSWTSQEAGELFF.

This chain joins TRBV11-3 and TRBJ2-1; D unclear. Germline V gene lookup returns CDR1 SGHNT and CDR2 YENEEA. Trimming stripped 6 bases from V and 8 bases from J, with 20 bases between. This CDR3 region has 15 residues. CDR3 nucleotide sequence: TGTGCCAGCAGTTCTAGGGTAGGCCCTGGCTATGAGCAGTTCTTC. It is translated as CASSSRVGPGYEQFF.

The CDR3 nucleotides read TGTGCCAGCAGCGCGACGGCGGGGGAGGCTTTCTTT. Protein product: CASSATAGEAFF. V usage is TRBV7-3 and J usage is TRBJ1-1, with D maybe TRBD1 (5 bases). This CDR3 contains 12 residues. Trimming left V 5 bases short and J 11 bases short, with 15 bases between. Germline V gene data show CDR1 as SGHTA and CDR2 as FQGTGA.

The rearrangement joins TRBV21-1 to TRBJ2-7. TRBV21-1 is designated a pseudogene. The CDR3 is 17 residues long. The CDR3: CASSKVDLRSPSYEQYF. Written as DNA, the CDR3 is TGTGCCAGCAGCAAAGTTGATCTTAGAAGCCCCAGCTACGAGCAGTACTTC.

In its sample, this clone was seen a few times. The chain combines TRBV6-2 or TRBV6-3 with TRBJ2-2; D remains unclear. The V gene lost 6 bases and the J gene lost 3 bases, with 11 bases spanning the gap. Germline CDR1 reads MNHEY; CDR2 reads SVGEGT. The CDR3 runs 14 residues. CDR3 sequence: CASSQQVYTGELFF. As DNA, the CDR3 is TGTGCCAGCAGCCAGCAAGTCTACACCGGGGAGCTGTTTTTT.

This chain links TRBV4-2 with TRBJ2-7, with TRBD1 identical over 9 bases. Germline assignment: CDR1 LGHNA and CDR2 YNFKEQ. This CDR3 is built from 13 residues. Unmatched junction bases numbered 4, after V lost 5 bases and J lost 5 bases. CDR3 sequence: CASSSRDRDEQYF. CDR3 DNA: TGTGCCAGCAGCTCCCGGGACAGGGACGAGCAGTACTTC.

The rearrangement uses TRBV21-1 and TRBJ1-2; the table's TRBD1 call for D was not verified on the DNA. TRBV21-1 is a known pseudogene. CDR3 size: 17 residues. In DNA, the CDR3 is TGTGCCAGCAGCAAAGAAGTAAGGGGGACAGCCTTACATGGCTACACCTTC. Translating it yields CASSKEVRGTALHGYTF.

The chain combines TRBV19 with TRBJ2-5; D perhaps matches TRBD2 (6 bases). Germline assignment: CDR1 LNHDA and CDR2 SQIVND (reference sequence). V shed 1 base and J shed 7 bases, with 13 bases lying between them. The CDR3 has 14 residues. The DNA for the CDR3 is TGTGCCAGTAGTATAGGACTAGGGGTTGGGACCCAGTACTTC. Translation gives CASSIGLGVGTQYF.

CDR3 protein: CASSLTGAGEQYF. CDR3 nucleotide sequence: TGTGCCAGCAGCCTCACAGGGGCAGGGGAGCAGTACTTC. The chain couples TRBV9 to TRBJ2-7; 7 bases are a match to TRBD1. Looked up from germline, CDR1 is SGDLS and CDR2 is YYNGEE. After removal of 4 bases from V and 7 bases from J, the junction contained 8 bases not matched to a gene. This CDR3 comprises 13 residues.

In its sample, this clone was seen once. The J gene is TRBJ1-2, the V gene TRBV9, with no clear D. V was cut by 4 bases and J by 4 bases, with 14 bases left in between. Germline V gene data show CDR1 as SGDLS and CDR2 as YYNGEE. This CDR3 comprises 14 residues. The CDR3 loop reads CASSTIGGSYGYTF. CDR3 bases: TGTGCCAGCAGCACCATCGGAGGGAGCTATGGCTACACCTTC.

This rearrangement joins TRBV30 to TRBJ2-1; TRBD2 agrees at 11 bases. The J segment lost 10 bases and the V segment lost 1 base, leaving 12 bases of the junction unmatched. The CDR3 has 16 amino acids. Germline V gene lookup returns CDR1 GTSNPN and CDR2 SVGIG (reference sequence). DNA of the CDR3: TGTGCCTGGAGTGGGGGTACTAGCGGGAGAAGTTCGGAGCAGTTCTTC. Translated: CAWSGGTSGRSSEQFF.

This chain uses TRBV11-3 with TRBJ1-1; the D is unclear. The germline V gene has CDR1 SGHNT and CDR2 YENEEA. The V end was cut by 5 bases, the J end by 1 base, with 8 bases between. The CDR3 sequence is 13 residues long. Here the CDR3 DNA reads TGTGCCAGCAGCATGCAGCAGAACACTGAAGCTTTCTTT. Protein sequence: CASSMQQNTEAFF. Filled out from reference TRBV11-3 and TRBJ1-1, the complete variable domain reads EAGVVQSPRYKIIEKKQPVAFWCNPISGHNTLYWYLQNLGQGPELLIRYENEEAVDDSQLPKDRFSAERLKGVDSTLKIQPAELGDSAVYLCASSMQQNTEAFFGQGTRLTVV.

The sample holds a few counts of this clone. The chain joins TRBV7-6 to TRBJ1-1, with D possibly matching TRBD1 (5 bases). This CDR3 contains 13 residues. Trimming stripped 5 bases from V and 3 bases from J, with 10 bases between. In germline, CDR1 is SGHVS, CDR2 FNYEAQ. The CDR3 spells CASSPTTDTEAFF. CDR3 sequence (DNA): TGTGCCAGCAGCCCCACGACAGACACTGAAGCTTTCTTT.

In DNA form, the CDR3 reads TGCGCCAGCAGCCAAGATAGGGTCCGGCGGGGGGACAATGAGCAGTTCTTC. Translation gives CASSQDRVRRGDNEQFF. This chain uses TRBV4-3 with TRBJ2-1, with 8 bases that match TRBD2. The trim removed 0 bases at V and 5 bases at J, leaving 9 bases unmatched. Germline V gene lookup returns CDR1 LGHNA and CDR2 YSLEER. The CDR3 totals 17 residues.

The gene calls are TRBV25-1 and TRBJ2-7; the D gene is possibly TRBD1 (5 bases). The CDR3 contains 16 residues. V was shortened by 6 bases and J by 2 bases, with 20 bases between the two germline ends. Per germline, CDR1 MGHDK and CDR2 SYGVNS. The CDR3 region has the DNA TGTGCCAGCAGCCCTGGGGCCCACCGACCCACCTACGAGCAGTACTTC. The encoded protein is CASSPGAHRPTYEQYF.

This sequence joins TRBV6-5 and TRBJ2-1; TRBD2 matches at 10 bases. The CDR3 runs to 13 residues. V gave up 11 bases and J gave up 9 bases; unmatched junction bases: 10. Germline lookup yields CDR1 MNHEY and CDR2 SVGAGI. The CDR3 DNA sequence: TGTGCCTCTGTAGCGGGAGGTAAGGGTGAGCAGTTCTTC. Translation gives CASVAGGKGEQFF.

V is TRBV7-2 and J is TRBJ1-3, with a tentative D call TRBD1 (5 bases). CDR1 and CDR2 (germline): SGHTA, FQGNSA. Trimming took off 5 bases at V and 4 bases at J, with 18 bases between the two ends. CDR3 length: 16 residues. The CDR3 bases are TGTGCCAGCAGCCCAGTTCTACAGGCGGAAGGAAACACCATATATTTT. It is translated as CASSPVLQAEGNTIYF.